This record covers a single TCR beta chain. Its antigen is unknown. Pooling covered second doses at about 4 or about 12 weeks. The data stem from a study of T cell responses to AZD1222 COVID-19 vaccine. Study-wide results and caveats: It was only after the peak T cell response that any repertoires were sampled. The reported proportion of spike-specific TCRs targeting unmutated variant regions was nearly half.

Produced via immunoSEQ multiplex PCR; TCRdb's table is partial and in-frame only. This sample carries about 25,000 clones, roughly 91% of them seen once, and the ten largest clones take under 35%. V gave up 1 base and J gave up 0 bases, with 4 bases separating them. From germline, CDR1 is SGHAT and CDR2 FQNNGV. The CDR3 length is 14 residues. The chain is built from TRBV11-2 and TRBJ2-1; the D is unclear. Sequenced material: peripheral blood, taken 28 days after the second AZD1222 dose. This TCR was sampled from an adult who received the AZD1222 COVID-19 vaccine. Written as DNA, the CDR3 is TGTGCCAGCAGCTTAGGAATCTCCTACAATGAGCAGTTCTTC. Translating gives CASSLGISYNEQFF.